This T cell receptor (beta chain) was captured by sequencing in a study of CD8 T cells in Susac syndrome. Reverse transcription of roughly 0.45 to 1 ug RNA was performed with random hexamers. TCRdb analysed the immunoSEQ multiplex PCR reads with MiXCR anew, one entry per CDR3 protein. The repertoire holds 95,000 to 150,000 distinct CDR3 sequences, with roughly 95% as singletons. There are 15 residues in the CDR3. The ends were cut back, 2 bases at V and 1 base at J, with 11 bases in the middle. The clonotype comes from a human donor with Susac syndrome. The sequencing sample was made of CD4+ T cells from PBMCs. The chain combines TRBV12-3 or TRBV12-4 with TRBJ2-5; the D gene could be TRBD1 or TRBD2 (6 bases each). As DNA, the CDR3 is TGTGCCAGCAGTTTAAGGGGGGTATCCCAAGAGACCCAGTACTTC. Its translation is CASSLRGVSQETQYF.